These 13 T cell receptor beta chains were all obtained from the same sample, sequenced in a study of T cell responses to AZD1222 COVID-19 vaccine. TCRdb's copy holds only in-frame clones and misses some; the assay was immunoSEQ multiplex PCR. The table lists 110,000 to 150,000 clones, 70% to 90% of them singletons. The sample consisted of peripheral blood, taken on day 0 of AZD1222 vaccination. These receptors were collected from an adult in good health.

The V gene is TRBV5-1, the J gene TRBJ2-7, with D tentatively TRBD2 (6 bases). The germline CDR1 and CDR2 sequences are SGHRS and YFSETQ. Trimming took off 0 bases at V and 4 bases at J, with 17 bases between the two ends. The CDR3 loop spans 16 amino acids. The CDR3 nucleotides are TGCGCCAGCAGCTTGGGCCGGGGGACCTATCCTTACGAGCAGTACTTC. It yields the protein CASSLGRGTYPYEQYF.

The rearrangement uses TRBV11-2 and TRBJ2-7; 9 bases match TRBD2. J gave up 4 bases and V 8 bases, and 9 bases lay outside the gene matches. There are 14 residues in the CDR3. CDR1 SGHAT and CDR2 FQNNGV come from the germline V gene. CDR3 sequence reads: CASGLAGATYEQYF. The CDR3 DNA reads TGTGCCAGCGGATTAGCGGGAGCCACATACGAGCAGTACTTC.

The CDR3 DNA reads TGTGCCATCAGTCCGGGACTAGCGGGACGAGAGGCAGATACGCAGTATTTT. This gives the protein CAISPGLAGREADTQYF. This rearrangement joins TRBV10-3 to TRBJ2-3, with TRBD2 matching 13 bases. The V gene's germline CDR1 is ENHRY and CDR2 SYGVKD. The V segment lost 5 bases and the J segment 4 bases; nucleotides outside the gene matches: 9. The CDR3 runs 17 residues.

This clone occurred once. The rearrangement links TRBV7-3 to TRBJ2-7; 8 bases map to TRBD2. The V gene's germline CDR1 is SGHTA and CDR2 FQGTGA. V was clipped by 3 bases and J by 2 bases; unmatched bases: 6. This CDR3 comprises 15 residues. CDR3 coding DNA: TGTGCCAGCAGCTTCGCGGGAGGACCTACCTACGAGCAGTACTTC. Residues: CASSFAGGPTYEQYF.

The chain has TRBV28 and TRBJ2-1; 9 bases align to TRBD1. Trimming cost V 6 bases and J 7 bases; bases outside gene matches: 7. This CDR3 is built from 14 residues. From germline, CDR1 is MDHEN and CDR2 SYDVKM. CDR3 DNA: TGTGCCAGCAGCCCCCAGGACAGGGGAAATGAGCAGTTCTTC. Translated, it gives CASSPQDRGNEQFF.

The chain uses TRBV11-3 and TRBJ2-7, with 7 bases that match TRBD1. The CDR3 length is 12 residues. From germline, CDR1 is SGHNT and CDR2 YENEEA. V lost 5 bases, J lost 3 bases, and 1 base stayed unmatched. As DNA, the CDR3 is TGTGCCAGCAGCAACAGGGGCTACGAGCAGTACTTC. Translated, it gives CASSNRGYEQYF. Full variable domain (missing parts from reference TRBV11-3 and TRBJ2-7): EAGVVQSPRYKIIEKKQPVAFWCNPISGHNTLYWYLQNLGQGPELLIRYENEEAVDDSQLPKDRFSAERLKGVDSTLKIQPAELGDSAVYLCASSNRGYEQYFGPGTRLTVT.

The chain carries TRBV30 and TRBJ1-6, with D perhaps TRBD1 (6 bases). The V end lost 0 bases, the J end lost 7 bases, and 10 bases lay between the germline ends. This CDR3 is 14 amino acids long. Germline V CDR1 and CDR2: GTSNPN, SVGIG (reference sequence). CDR3 protein: CAWSVIGGNSPLHF. CDR3 bases: TGTGCCTGGAGTGTAATAGGGGGGAATTCACCCCTCCACTTT.

V usage is TRBV27 and J usage is TRBJ1-1; D not certain. V dropped 8 bases and J dropped 5 bases, with 21 bases sitting between them. Germline-derived CDR1 and CDR2 are MNHEY and SMNVEV (reference sequence). This CDR3 is 15 amino acids long. The CDR3 sequence is CASSPRVGLLTEAFF. The CDR3 region has the DNA TGTGCCAGCTCCCCCCGGGTCGGTTTGCTAACTGAAGCTTTCTTT.

The V gene is TRBV25-1, the J gene TRBJ1-1; no definite D call. Trimming left V 5 bases short and J 1 base short, with 11 bases between. Germline lookup yields CDR1 MGHDK and CDR2 SYGVNS. This CDR3 is built from 14 residues. CDR3 region: CASSPYRGNTEAFF. As DNA, the CDR3 is TGTGCCAGCAGTCCCTACCGGGGGAACACTGAAGCTTTCTTT.

The J gene is TRBJ2-3, the V gene TRBV10-2; D gene ambiguous. This CDR3 is built from 12 residues. Trimming pared 2 bases from V and 6 bases from J, leaving 6 bases between. Germline V gives CDR1 WSHSY, CDR2 SAAADI. The CDR3 DNA reads as TGCGCCAGCAGTGAGGGGTACGATACGCAGTATTTT. It codes for CASSEGYDTQYF.

The V gene is TRBV19, the J gene TRBJ1-5; no definite D call. The germline CDR1 and CDR2 sequences are LNHDA and SQIVND (reference sequence). This CDR3 has 15 residues. V was pared by 5 bases and J by 1 base, with 12 bases between. Written as DNA, the CDR3 is TGTGCCAGTAGTCGTACGGTTACGAGCAATCAGCCCCAGCATTTT. As protein: CASSRTVTSNQPQHF. The variable domain in full, with the rest retrieved from reference TRBV19 and TRBJ1-5, is DGGITQSPKYLFRKEGQNVTLSCEQNLNHDAMYWYRQDPGQGLRLIYYSQIVNDFQKGDIAEGYSVSREKKESFPLTVTSAQKNPTAFYLCASSRTVTSNQPQHFGDGTRLSIL.

J is TRBJ1-1 and V is TRBV7-9, with TRBD1 as a possible D gene (6 bases). Per germline, CDR1 SEHNR and CDR2 FQNEAQ (reference sequence). Trimming stripped 5 bases from V and 5 bases from J, with 9 bases between. This CDR3 region has 12 residues. CDR3 nucleotide sequence: TGTGCCAGCAGCCCAAGGGGGACTGAAGCTTTCTTT. Translating gives CASSPRGTEAFF. Based on the CDR3 plus reference TRBV7-9 and TRBJ1-1, the full variable domain is DTGVSQNPRHKITKRGQNVTFRCDPISEHNRLYWYRQTLGQGPEFLTYFQNEAQLEKSRLLSDRFSAERPKGSFSTLEIQRTEQGDSAMYLCASSPRGTEAFFGQGTRLTVV.

This chain links TRBV30 with TRBJ2-7; 10 positions agree with TRBD1. The CDR3 is 15 residues long. The V gene end was trimmed by 5 bases and the J gene end by 5 bases; junction bases not matched to a gene: 12. The germline CDR1 and CDR2 sequences are GTSNPN and SVGIG (reference sequence). The DNA for the CDR3 is TGTGCCTGGCACCTGAGGGGGACAGGGGATCACGAGCAGTACTTC. Translation: CAWHLRGTGDHEQYF. Using reference TRBV30 and TRBJ2-7 for the parts outside the CDR3, the full variable domain is SQTIHQWPATLVQPVGSPLSLECTVEGTSNPNLYWYRQAAGRGLQLLFYSVGIGQISSEVPQNLSASRPQDRQFILSSKKLLLSDSGFYLCAWHLRGTGDHEQYFGPGTRLTVT.